Here is one T cell receptor beta chain with its context. Germline V gene data show CDR1 as SGHDN and CDR2 as FVKESK. Trimming shortened V by 0 bases and J by 2 bases, and 7 bases separated the two germline ends. The CDR3 covers 14 residues. The data originate from a study of cytomegalovirus exposure and HLA in healthy donors. The study ran its PCR with 60 Vbeta and 13 Jbeta primers. The repertoire was sequenced with immunoSEQ multiplex PCR; TCRdb's copy has only in-frame clones and lacks some. In the table there are about 95,000 clones, about two thirds of which are singletons. Nominal health characterized the donors when sampled, though unrecorded immune exposures were likely.

Sequencing was carried out using PBMCs. The clonotype was recovered from a woman between 45 and 65 years old in good health and CMV-seropositive. This chain connects TRBV14 to TRBJ2-5, with no clear D. In DNA, the CDR3 is TGTGCCAGCAGCCAAGATAACGGGCAAGAGACCCAGTACTTC. Its translation: CASSQDNGQETQYF.